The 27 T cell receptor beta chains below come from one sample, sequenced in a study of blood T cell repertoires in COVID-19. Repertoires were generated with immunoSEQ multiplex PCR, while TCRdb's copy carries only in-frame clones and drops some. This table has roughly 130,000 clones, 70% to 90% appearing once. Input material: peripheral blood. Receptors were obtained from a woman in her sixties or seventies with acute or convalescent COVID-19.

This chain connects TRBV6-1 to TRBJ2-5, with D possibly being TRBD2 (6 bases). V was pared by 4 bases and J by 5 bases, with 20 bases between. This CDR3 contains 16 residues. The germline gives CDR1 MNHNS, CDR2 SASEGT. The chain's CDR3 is CASSGSVGGGDETQYF. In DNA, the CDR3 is TGTGCCAGCAGTGGGAGCGTCGGGGGAGGAGATGAGACCCAGTACTTC.

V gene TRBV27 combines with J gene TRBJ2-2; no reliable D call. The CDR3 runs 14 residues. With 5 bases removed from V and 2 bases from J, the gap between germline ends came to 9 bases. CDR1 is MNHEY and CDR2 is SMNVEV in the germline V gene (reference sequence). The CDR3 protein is CASSRSANTGELFF. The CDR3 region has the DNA TGTGCCAGCAGTAGGAGCGCAAACACCGGGGAGCTGTTTTTT.

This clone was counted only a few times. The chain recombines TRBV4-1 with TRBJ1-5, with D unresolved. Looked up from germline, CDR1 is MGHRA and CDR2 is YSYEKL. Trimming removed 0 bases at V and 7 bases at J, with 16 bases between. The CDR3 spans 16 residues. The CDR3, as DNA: TGCGCCAGCAGCCAAGAGTCGGGATGGGCTGGGCAGCCCCAGCATTTT. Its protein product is CASSQESGWAGQPQHF.

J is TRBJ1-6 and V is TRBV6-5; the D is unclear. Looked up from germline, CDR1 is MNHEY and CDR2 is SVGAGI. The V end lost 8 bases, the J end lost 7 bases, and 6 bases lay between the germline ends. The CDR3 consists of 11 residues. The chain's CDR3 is CASLQNSPLHF. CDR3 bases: TGTGCCAGCCTCCAGAATTCACCCCTCCACTTT.

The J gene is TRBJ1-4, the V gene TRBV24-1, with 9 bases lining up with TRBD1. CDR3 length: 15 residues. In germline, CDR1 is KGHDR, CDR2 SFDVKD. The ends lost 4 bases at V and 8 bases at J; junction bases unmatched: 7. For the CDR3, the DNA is TGTGCCACCAGTGACCCGGGACAGGGAGGAGAAAAACTGTTTTTT. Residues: CATSDPGQGGEKLFF.

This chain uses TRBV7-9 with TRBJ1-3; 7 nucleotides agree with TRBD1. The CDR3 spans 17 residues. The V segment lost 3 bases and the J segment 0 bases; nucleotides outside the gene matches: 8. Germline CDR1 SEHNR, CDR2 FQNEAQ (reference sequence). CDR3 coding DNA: TGTGCCAGCAGCTTTGCGCGACGGGACAGCTCTGGAAACACCATATATTTT. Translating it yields CASSFARRDSSGNTIYF.

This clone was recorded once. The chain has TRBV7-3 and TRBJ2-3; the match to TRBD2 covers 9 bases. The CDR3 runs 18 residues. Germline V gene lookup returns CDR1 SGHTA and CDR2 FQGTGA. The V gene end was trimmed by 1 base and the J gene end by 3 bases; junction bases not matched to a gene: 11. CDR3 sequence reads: CASSLRPLAGESTDTQYF. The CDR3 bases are TGTGCCAGCAGCTTAAGGCCTTTAGCGGGAGAGAGTACAGATACGCAGTATTTT.

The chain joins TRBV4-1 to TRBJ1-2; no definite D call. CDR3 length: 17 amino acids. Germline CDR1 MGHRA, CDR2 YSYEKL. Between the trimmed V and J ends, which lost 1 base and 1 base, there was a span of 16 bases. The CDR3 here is CASSQVSNYQLNYGYTF. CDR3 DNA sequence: TGCGCCAGCAGCCAAGTCTCTAACTACCAGCTTAACTATGGCTACACCTTC.

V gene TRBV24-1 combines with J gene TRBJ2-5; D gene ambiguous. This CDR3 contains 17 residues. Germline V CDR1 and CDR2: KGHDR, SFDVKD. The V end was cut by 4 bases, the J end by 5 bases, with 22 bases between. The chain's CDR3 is CATSDSSPRLVEETQYF. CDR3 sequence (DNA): TGTGCCACCAGTGACTCCTCCCCCCGCTTAGTCGAGGAGACCCAGTACTTC.

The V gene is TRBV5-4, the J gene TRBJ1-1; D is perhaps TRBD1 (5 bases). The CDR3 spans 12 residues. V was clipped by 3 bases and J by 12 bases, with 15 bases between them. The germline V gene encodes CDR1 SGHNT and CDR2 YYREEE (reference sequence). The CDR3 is CASSSPGGLSFF. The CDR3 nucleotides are TGTGCCAGCAGCTCCCCCGGGGGGTTATCTTTCTTT.

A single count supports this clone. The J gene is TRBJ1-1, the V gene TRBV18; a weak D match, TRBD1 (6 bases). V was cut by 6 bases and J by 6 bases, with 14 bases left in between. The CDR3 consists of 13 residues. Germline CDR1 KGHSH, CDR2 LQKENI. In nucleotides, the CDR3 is TGTGCCAGCTCCCCCCCGGGACATTCTGAAGCTTTCTTT. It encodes CASSPPGHSEAFF.

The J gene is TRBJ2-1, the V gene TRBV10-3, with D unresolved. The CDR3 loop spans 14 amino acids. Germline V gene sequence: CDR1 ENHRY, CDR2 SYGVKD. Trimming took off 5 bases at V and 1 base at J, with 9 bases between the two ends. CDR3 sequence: CAISNLESYNEQFF. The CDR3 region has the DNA TGTGCCATCAGTAATTTGGAGTCCTACAATGAGCAGTTCTTC.

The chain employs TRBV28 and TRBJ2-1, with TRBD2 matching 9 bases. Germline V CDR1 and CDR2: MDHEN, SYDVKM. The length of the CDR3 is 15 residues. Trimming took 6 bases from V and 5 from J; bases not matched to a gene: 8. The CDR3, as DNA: TGTGCCAGCAGATTGCGGGGGGGGTTTAACAATGAGCAGTTCTTC. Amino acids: CASRLRGGFNNEQFF.

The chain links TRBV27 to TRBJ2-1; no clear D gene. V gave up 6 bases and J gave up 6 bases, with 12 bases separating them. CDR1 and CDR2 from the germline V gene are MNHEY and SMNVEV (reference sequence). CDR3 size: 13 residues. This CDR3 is CASRPLWANEQFF. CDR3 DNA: TGTGCCAGCAGGCCATTATGGGCCAATGAGCAGTTCTTC.

The chain's CDR3 is CASSSGQEPNEKLFF. CDR3 in DNA: TGTGCCAGCAGCTCCGGACAGGAACCGAATGAAAAACTGTTTTTT. The rearrangement joins TRBV11-2 to TRBJ1-4; 7 bases are shared with TRBD1. This CDR3 has 15 amino acids. CDR1 is SGHAT, CDR2 FQNNGV, per germline. V trimming: 4 bases; J trimming: 5 bases; junction bases outside the gene matches: 7.

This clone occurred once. The CDR3, as DNA: TGTGCCAGCAGCCTGGGGCACGCCTACGAGCAGTACTTC. Its protein is CASSLGHAYEQYF. This chain links TRBV27 with TRBJ2-7, with a tentative D call TRBD1 (5 bases). The CDR3 extends over 13 amino acids. Trimming shortened V by 6 bases and J by 2 bases, and 11 bases separated the two germline ends. Germline CDR1 reads MNHEY; CDR2 reads SMNVEV (reference sequence).

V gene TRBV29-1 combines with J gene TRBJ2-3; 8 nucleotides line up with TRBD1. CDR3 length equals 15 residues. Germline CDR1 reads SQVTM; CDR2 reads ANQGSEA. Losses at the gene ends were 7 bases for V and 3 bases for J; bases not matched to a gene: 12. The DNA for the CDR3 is TGCAGCGCCGACAGGGGTTCCCTACAAACAGATACGCAGTATTTT. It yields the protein CSADRGSLQTDTQYF.

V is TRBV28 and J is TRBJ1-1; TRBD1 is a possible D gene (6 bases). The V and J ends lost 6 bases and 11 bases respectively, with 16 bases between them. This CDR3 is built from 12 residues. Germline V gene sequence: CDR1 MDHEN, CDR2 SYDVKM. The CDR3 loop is CASRQPTGPAFF. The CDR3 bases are TGTGCCAGCAGACAACCCACAGGGCCGGCTTTCTTT.

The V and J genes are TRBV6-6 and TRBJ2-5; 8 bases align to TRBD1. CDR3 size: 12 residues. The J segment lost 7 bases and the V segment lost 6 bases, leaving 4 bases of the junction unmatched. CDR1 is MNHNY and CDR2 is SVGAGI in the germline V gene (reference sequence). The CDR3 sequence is CASRTGDGTQYF. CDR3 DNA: TGTGCCAGCAGGACAGGGGACGGGACCCAGTACTTC.

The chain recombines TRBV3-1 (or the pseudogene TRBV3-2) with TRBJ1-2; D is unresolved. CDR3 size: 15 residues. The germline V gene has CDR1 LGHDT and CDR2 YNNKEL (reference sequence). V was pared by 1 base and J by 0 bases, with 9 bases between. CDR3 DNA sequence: TGTGCCAGCAGCCAAGTCCTCTTAGCTAACTATGGCTACACCTTC. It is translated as CASSQVLLANYGYTF.

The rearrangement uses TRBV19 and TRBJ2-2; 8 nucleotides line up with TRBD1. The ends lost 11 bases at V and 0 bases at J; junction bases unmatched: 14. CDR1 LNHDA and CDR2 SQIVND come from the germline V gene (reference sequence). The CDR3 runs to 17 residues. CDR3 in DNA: TGTGCCGTACAGGGGGGACTTTCCCCCTCGAACACCGGGGAGCTGTTTTTT. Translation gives CAVQGGLSPSNTGELFF.

The CDR3 sequence is CASSLAGSGAGELFF. CDR3 in DNA: TGTGCCAGCAGCTTGGCCGGTAGCGGGGCCGGGGAGCTGTTTTTT. The V and J genes are TRBV5-4 and TRBJ2-2; 8 bases align to TRBD2. Germline-derived CDR1 and CDR2 are SGHNT and YYREEE (reference sequence). This CDR3 has 15 amino acids. V trimming: 0 bases; J trimming: 6 bases; junction bases outside the gene matches: 4.

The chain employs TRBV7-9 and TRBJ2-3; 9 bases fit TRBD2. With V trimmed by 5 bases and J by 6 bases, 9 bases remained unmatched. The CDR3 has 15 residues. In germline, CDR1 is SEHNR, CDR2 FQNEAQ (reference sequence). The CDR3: CASSQAGGVLDTQYF. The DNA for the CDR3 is TGTGCCAGCAGCCAAGCGGGGGGAGTTCTGGATACGCAGTATTTT.

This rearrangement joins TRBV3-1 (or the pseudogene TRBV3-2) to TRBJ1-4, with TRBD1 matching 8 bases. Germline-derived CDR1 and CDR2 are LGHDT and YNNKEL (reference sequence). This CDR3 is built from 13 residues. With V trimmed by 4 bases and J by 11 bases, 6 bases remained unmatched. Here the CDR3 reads CASSPGQGGKLFF. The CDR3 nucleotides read TGTGCCAGCAGCCCTGGACAGGGAGGGAAACTGTTTTTT.

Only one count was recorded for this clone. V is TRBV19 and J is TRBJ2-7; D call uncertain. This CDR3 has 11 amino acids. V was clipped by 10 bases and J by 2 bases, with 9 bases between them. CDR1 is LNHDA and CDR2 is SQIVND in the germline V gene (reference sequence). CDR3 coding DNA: TGTGCCACGGTCAAAGCCTACGAGCAGTACTTC. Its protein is CATVKAYEQYF.

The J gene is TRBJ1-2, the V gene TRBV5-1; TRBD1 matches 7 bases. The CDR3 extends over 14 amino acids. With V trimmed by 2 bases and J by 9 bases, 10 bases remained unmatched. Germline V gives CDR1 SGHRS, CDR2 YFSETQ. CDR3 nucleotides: TGCGCCAGCAGCTTTGGGCAGGGGGTCATCAGCTACACCTTC. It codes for CASSFGQGVISYTF.

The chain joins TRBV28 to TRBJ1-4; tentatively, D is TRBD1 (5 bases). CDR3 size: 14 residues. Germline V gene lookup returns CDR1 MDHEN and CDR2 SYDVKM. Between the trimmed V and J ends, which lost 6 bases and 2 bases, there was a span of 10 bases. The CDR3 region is CASSRVSTNEKLFF. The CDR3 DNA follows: TGTGCCAGCAGCAGGGTTTCGACTAATGAAAAACTGTTTTTT.